The 7 T cell receptor beta chains listed next were all sequenced from one sample in a study of T cell responses to AZD1222 COVID-19 vaccine. TCRdb keeps only in-frame clones here, not all; method: immunoSEQ multiplex PCR. This sample has about 92,000 clones, with approximately 85% found just once. Sequencing used peripheral blood, obtained on day 0 of AZD1222 vaccination. These receptors all stem from an adult in good health.

This clone has just one count. The CDR3: CACPTLRYGYTF. CDR3 nucleotide sequence: TGTGCCTGCCCGACCCTAAGGTATGGCTACACCTTC. The V and J genes are TRBV30 and TRBJ1-2, with D unclear. Germline assignment: CDR1 GTSNPN and CDR2 SVGIG (reference sequence). This CDR3 comprises 12 residues. Trimming left V 6 bases short and J 5 bases short, with 13 bases between.

The chain is built from TRBV27 and TRBJ1-1, with D perhaps TRBD1 (6 bases). The CDR3 runs 15 residues. Germline CDR1 is MNHEY and CDR2 is SMNVEV (reference sequence). V lost 2 bases and J lost 1, with 11 bases in between. CDR3: CASSLLGAGNTEAFF. DNA for the CDR3: TGTGCCAGCAGTTTACTGGGGGCTGGGAACACTGAAGCTTTCTTT.

This sequence joins TRBV7-3 and TRBJ2-2; D uncertain. CDR1 and CDR2 from the germline V gene are SGHTA and FQGTGA. The CDR3 runs 14 residues. Trimming took 4 bases from V and 4 from J, leaving 10 bases between them. The CDR3 DNA reads as TGTGCCAGCAGCTCTGGAGTGGGCACCGGGGAGCTGTTTTTT. This gives the protein CASSSGVGTGELFF.

The genes are TRBV2 and TRBJ2-1; 14 bases line up with TRBD2. The length of the CDR3 is 15 residues. Germline V gene lookup returns CDR1 SNHLY and CDR2 FYNNEI. Losses at the gene ends were 7 bases for V and 9 bases for J; bases not matched to a gene: 8. The chain's CDR3 is CASIPTSGRATEQFF. The CDR3 DNA follows: TGTGCCAGCATCCCGACTAGCGGGAGGGCCACTGAGCAGTTCTTC. Using reference TRBV2 and TRBJ2-1 for the parts outside the CDR3, the full variable domain is EPEVTQTPSHQVTQMGQEVILRCVPISNHLYFYWYRQILGQKVEFLVSFYNNEISEKSEIFDDQFSVERPDGSNFTLKIRSTKLEDSAMYFCASIPTSGRATEQFFGPGTRLTVL.

This clone was found a few times. V is TRBV6-5 and J is TRBJ1-4; 8 bases align to TRBD1. The CDR3 has 15 residues. Germline trimming cut 2 bases from V and 8 bases from J; bases unmatched to any gene: 7. Germline assignment: CDR1 MNHEY and CDR2 SVGAGI. The CDR3 protein is CASSYGDRRGEKLFF. CDR3 sequence (DNA): TGTGCCAGCAGTTACGGGGACAGGAGAGGGGAAAAACTGTTTTTT.

The chain combines TRBV19 with TRBJ2-7, with D maybe TRBD1 (6 bases). Trimming took off 1 base at V and 3 bases at J, with 10 bases between the two ends. This CDR3 spans 14 amino acids. Germline CDR1 and CDR2: LNHDA and SQIVND (reference sequence). The CDR3 DNA follows: TGTGCCAGTAGTATAGCCAGGGGAAACTACGAGCAGTACTTC. This encodes CASSIARGNYEQYF.

The chain joins TRBV11-3 to TRBJ2-2; D is unclear. Trimming cost V 5 bases and J 1 base, with 8 bases left between them. CDR1 and CDR2 (germline): SGHNT, YENEEA. The CDR3 length is 14 residues. CDR3 DNA: TGTGCCAGCAGCCAAGCGTGGAACACCGGGGAGCTGTTTTTT. This gives the protein CASSQAWNTGELFF.